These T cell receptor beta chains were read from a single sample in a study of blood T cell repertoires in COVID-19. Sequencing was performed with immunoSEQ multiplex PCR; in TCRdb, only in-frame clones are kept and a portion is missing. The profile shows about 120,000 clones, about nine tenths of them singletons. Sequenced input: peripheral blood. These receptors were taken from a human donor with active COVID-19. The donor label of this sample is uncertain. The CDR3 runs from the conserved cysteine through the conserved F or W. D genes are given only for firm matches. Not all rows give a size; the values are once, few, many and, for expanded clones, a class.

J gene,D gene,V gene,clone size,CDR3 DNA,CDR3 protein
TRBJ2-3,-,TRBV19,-,TGTGCCAGTACCCCAAGGCAGGGGACAGATACGCAGTATTTT,CASTPRQGTDTQYF
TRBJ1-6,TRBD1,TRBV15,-,TGTGCCACCAGCAGAGATTTAGGGGGCAGTTCACCCCTCCACTTT,CATSRDLGGSSPLHF
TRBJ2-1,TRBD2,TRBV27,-,TGTGCCAGCAGTTTGGGACTCGGGGGGGGTCTCAATGAGCAGTTCTTC,CASSLGLGGGLNEQFF
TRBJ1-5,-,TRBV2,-,TGTGCCAGCAGCGAAATCCCCAGCGATAGCAATCAGCCCCAGCATTTT,CASSEIPSDSNQPQHF
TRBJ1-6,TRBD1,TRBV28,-,TGTGCCAGCAGGGGGGTGACAGGGGATCGGTCACCCCTCCACTTT,CASRGVTGDRSPLHF
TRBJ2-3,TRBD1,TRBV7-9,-,TGTGCCAGCAGCTCGACAGGGGATAGCACAGATACGCAGTATTTT,CASSSTGDSTDTQYF
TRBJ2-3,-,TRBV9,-,TGTGCCAGCAGCGTAAGGGGTTACACAGATACGCAGTATTTT,CASSVRGYTDTQYF
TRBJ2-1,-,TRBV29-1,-,TGCAGCGTTGAAGGGGGCCAGGGCTTCTACAATGAGCAGTTCTTC,CSVEGGQGFYNEQFF
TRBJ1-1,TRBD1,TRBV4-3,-,TGCGCCAGCAGCCAAGATAGTGGGGACAGAAGAGCTTTCTTT,CASSQDSGDRRAFF
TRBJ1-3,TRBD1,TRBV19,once,TGTGCCAGTAGTGCGGGAAACAGGGGAGGCGGAAACACCATATATTTT,CASSAGNRGGGNTIYF
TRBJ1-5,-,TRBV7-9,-,TGTGCCAGCAGCTTAGCGCAGGCGAGCAGAAACAATCAGCCCCAGCATTTT,CASSLAQASRNNQPQHF
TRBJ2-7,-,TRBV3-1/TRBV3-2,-,TGTGCAGCCCCAGGCGGGTCCTACGAGCAGTACTTC,CAAPGGSYEQYF